Below are 30 T cell receptor beta chains sequenced from a single sample in a study of T cells in Graves' hyperthyroidism and ophthalmopathy. The investigators amplified TCR beta CDR3 regions from RNA transcripts. Primed by the HTBI set, a first-round RT-PCR was run on the TCR CDR3. TCRdb re-derived calls from the multiplex PCR reads in MiXCR, one entry per CDR3 protein. The repertoire holds 700,000 or so distinct CDR3 sequences, about 17% seen once, with roughly 8% in the top ten. Sequencing was done on a sample of blood. These receptors were taken from a man aged 18 to 30 with Graves' hyperthyroidism.

This clonotype was observed a few times. CDR3 residues: CATSRDRGGAAEQYF. The CDR3 DNA reads TGTGCCACCAGCAGAGATCGTGGCGGGGCCGCCGAGCAGTACTTC. The rearrangement joins TRBV15 to TRBJ2-7; TRBD2 is a possible D gene (6 bases). Germline V CDR1 and CDR2: LNHNV, YYDKDF (reference sequence). Trimming removed 0 bases at V and 6 bases at J, with 15 bases between. CDR3 length: 15 residues.

This clonotype has only a few counts. V gene TRBV5-1 combines with J gene TRBJ2-1, with D possibly TRBD2 on 5 matching bases. The CDR3 loop spans 14 amino acids. V lost 0 bases, J lost 7 bases, and 11 bases lay in between. Germline V gene lookup returns CDR1 SGHRS and CDR2 YFSETQ. The CDR3 DNA sequence: TGCGCCAGCAGCTTGGGAGGGAGCAGAAATGAGCAGTTCTTC. It codes for CASSLGGSRNEQFF. The variable domain in full, with the rest retrieved from reference TRBV5-1 and TRBJ2-1, is KAGVTQTPRYLIKTRGQQVTLSCSPISGHRSVSWYQQTPGQGLQFLFEYFSETQRNKGNFPGRFSGRQFSNSRSEMNVSTLELGDSALYLCASSLGGSRNEQFFGPGTRLTVL.

V usage is TRBV15 and J usage is TRBJ1-1; D gene unclear. This CDR3 has 13 amino acids. Trimming took off 0 bases at V and 6 bases at J, with 8 bases between the two ends. Germline V CDR1 and CDR2: LNHNV, YYDKDF (reference sequence). The CDR3 DNA sequence: TGTGCCACCAGCAGAGAGGCATCCGCTGAAGCTTTCTTT. This codes for CATSREASAEAFF.

This clonotype was seen at least ten times. V usage is TRBV20-1 and J usage is TRBJ2-2; tentatively, D is TRBD2 (6 bases). Per germline, CDR1 DFQATT and CDR2 SNEGSKA (reference sequence). This CDR3 region has 16 residues. The CDR3 bases are TGCAGCGCCGCCGGGCTAGCGCGAAAAGGGACCGGGGAGCTGTTTTTT. This codes for CSAAGLARKGTGELFF.

This clonotype was found many times. The chain combines TRBV2 with TRBJ1-5; no definite D call. Germline CDR1 reads SNHLY; CDR2 reads FYNNEI. The V end was cut by 8 bases, the J end by 4 bases, with 12 bases between. This CDR3 is built from 13 residues. The CDR3 spells CASSLSQNQPQHF. The CDR3 DNA follows: TGTGCCAGCTCACTATCACAGAATCAGCCCCAGCATTTT.

This clonotype turned up a few times. The V and J genes are TRBV29-1 and TRBJ1-1, with D hard to call. V lost 4 bases and J lost 0, with 9 bases in between. Germline V gives CDR1 SQVTM, CDR2 ANQGSEA. This CDR3 comprises 13 residues. CDR3 in DNA: TGCAGCGTTGTTGTGACCATGAACACTGAAGCTTTCTTT. This gives the protein CSVVVTMNTEAFF.

The chain uses TRBV20-1 and TRBJ2-7, with 8 positions matching TRBD2. The CDR3 consists of 16 residues. V lost 0 bases and J lost 3; bases outside the gene matches: 10. CDR1 and CDR2 (germline): DFQATT, SNEGSKA (reference sequence). CDR3 region: CSARDLPAGVHYEQYF. As DNA, the CDR3 is TGCAGTGCTAGAGATCTTCCAGCGGGAGTGCACTACGAGCAGTACTTC.

The chain uses TRBV6-9 and TRBJ2-6, with unresolved D. Germline V lookup: CDR1 MNHGY, CDR2 SVAAGI. V was trimmed by 3 bases and J by 0 bases, leaving 18 bases between them. The CDR3 length is 19 residues. This chain's CDR3 is CASSYRTRYLSSGANVLTF. As DNA, the CDR3 is TGTGCCAGCAGTTACCGAACCAGGTACCTGAGCTCTGGGGCCAACGTCCTGACTTTC.

This clonotype was picked up one time. This may stem from a read error, because a much larger clone lies one nucleotide away. This chain connects TRBV28 to TRBJ2-2, with a tentative D call TRBD1 (6 bases). The germline V and J ends were trimmed by 10 bases and 0 bases, with 9 bases remaining between them. This CDR3 is 13 amino acids long. The germline V gene encodes CDR1 MDHEN and CDR2 SYDVKM. This CDR3 is CATDRSNTGELFF. In DNA, the CDR3 is TGTGCCACCGACAGGTCGAACACCGGGGAGCTGTTTTTT.

Many counts were recorded for this clonotype. The chain has TRBV6-2 or TRBV6-3 and TRBJ2-7; D is possibly TRBD1 (6 bases). V shed 0 bases and J shed 2 bases, with 8 bases lying between them. The germline V gene encodes CDR1 MNHEY and CDR2 SVGEGT. The CDR3 consists of 14 residues. CDR3 residues: CASSYSDRPYEQYF. CDR3 bases: TGTGCCAGCAGTTACTCGGACAGACCCTACGAGCAGTACTTC.

The chain combines TRBV12-3 or TRBV12-4 with TRBJ2-4; 11 nucleotides agree with TRBD2. The J segment lost 6 bases and the V segment lost 4 bases, leaving 8 bases of the junction unmatched. The CDR3 sequence is 16 residues long. The CDR3 sequence: CASSSSPGLAVNIQYF. CDR3 coding DNA: TGTGCCAGCAGTTCGTCCCCGGGACTAGCGGTAAACATTCAGTACTTC.

CDR3 sequence reads: CASRAGLAPQETQYF. The DNA of the CDR3 is TGTGCCAGCAGAGCGGGACTAGCCCCACAAGAGACCCAGTACTTC. The rearrangement joins TRBV5-4 to TRBJ2-5, with 9 positions matching TRBD2. The V gene end was trimmed by 5 bases and the J gene end by 2 bases; junction bases not matched to a gene: 7. CDR1 SGHNT and CDR2 YYREEE come from the germline V gene (reference sequence). The CDR3 is 15 residues long.

In its sample, this clonotype was seen many times. The chain joins TRBV12-3 or TRBV12-4 to TRBJ2-3; maybe TRBD2 (6 bases). This CDR3 spans 13 amino acids. V was cut by 6 bases and J by 13 bases, with 20 bases left in between. The CDR3 nucleotides are TGTGCCAGCAGCCCCCCCTGGGACTTCCAAAAGTATTTT. Protein product: CASSPPWDFQKYF.

This clonotype was detected ten times or more. The V call is TRBV11-2, the J call TRBJ2-4; possibly TRBD2 for D (5 bases). The V and J ends lost 1 base and 2 bases respectively, with 18 bases between them. The length of the CDR3 is 18 residues. Germline V gene lookup returns CDR1 SGHAT and CDR2 FQNNGV. The CDR3 protein is CASSLGLNRRRTKNIQYF. DNA for the CDR3: TGTGCCAGCAGCTTAGGGTTAAATAGGAGGAGAACCAAAAACATTCAGTACTTC.

This clonotype was detected ten times or more. This chain links TRBV30 with TRBJ2-7, with TRBD1 matching over 9 bases. The CDR3 totals 14 residues. Looked up from germline, CDR1 is GTSNPN and CDR2 is SVGIG (reference sequence). J was trimmed by 3 bases and V by 3 bases; bases with no gene match: 6. The CDR3 coding sequence is TGTGCCTGGAGGTCCGGGACAGGGATCTACGAGCAGTACTTC. Protein sequence: CAWRSGTGIYEQYF.

A few counts support this clonotype. The CDR3 loop reads CASTGPVNEQFF. In nucleotides, the CDR3 is TGTGCCAGCACAGGGCCAGTCAATGAGCAGTTCTTC. The chain couples TRBV27 to TRBJ2-1, with a weak D call TRBD1 (5 bases). V lost 7 bases to trimming and J lost 6 bases, with 10 bases between them. The CDR3 has 12 residues. Germline V lookup: CDR1 MNHEY, CDR2 SMNVEV (reference sequence).

This clonotype was counted at least ten times. The chain joins TRBV2 to TRBJ1-1; TRBD1 matches 9 bases. There are 14 residues in the CDR3. V shed 6 bases, J shed 4 bases, and the junction held 6 bases outside the gene matches. Germline V gives CDR1 SNHLY, CDR2 FYNNEI. The CDR3 reads CASSPTGGSTEAFF. In DNA form, the CDR3 reads TGTGCCAGCAGCCCGACAGGGGGTTCCACTGAAGCTTTCTTT.

This clonotype was counted many times. The V call is TRBV12-3 or TRBV12-4, the J call TRBJ2-2; the D gene is possibly TRBD1 (6 bases). There are 17 residues in the CDR3. V shed 7 bases and J shed 4 bases, with 22 bases lying between them. The CDR3 DNA sequence: TGTGCCAGCACCCAGGGGCAGGGGTGGATGGCCACCGGGGAGCTGTTTTTT. Its translation is CASTQGQGWMATGELFF.

This clonotype was seen ten or more times. CDR3 amino acids: CASNAGWGQPQHF. For the CDR3, the DNA is TGTGCCAGCAACGCAGGGTGGGGCCAGCCCCAGCATTTT. The rearrangement uses TRBV2 and TRBJ1-5, with TRBD1 as a possible D gene (5 bases). Germline V lookup: CDR1 SNHLY, CDR2 FYNNEI. The V and J ends lost 7 bases and 7 bases respectively, with 14 bases between them. This CDR3 is built from 13 residues.

The sample holds one count of this clonotype. The chain recombines TRBV3-1 with TRBJ2-1; 7 bases agree with TRBD2. Germline V gene sequence: CDR1 LGHDT, CDR2 YNNKEL (reference sequence). CDR3 length equals 18 residues. Trimming removed 0 bases from V and 0 bases from J; junction bases left unmatched: 8. CDR3 nucleotide sequence: TGTGCCAGCAGCCAAGAACGGCTAGCGGCCGCCTCCTACAATGAGCAGTTCTTC. It is translated as CASSQERLAAASYNEQFF.

This clonotype was seen at least ten times. The chain uses TRBV6-2 or TRBV6-3 and TRBJ2-2; unclear D gene. The CDR3 consists of 14 residues. V lost 0 bases to trimming and J lost 1 base, with 3 bases between them. The germline V gene encodes CDR1 MNHEY and CDR2 SVGEGT. The CDR3 loop is CASSYSRNTGELFF. CDR3 nucleotides: TGTGCCAGCAGTTACTCCAGGAACACCGGGGAGCTGTTTTTT.

This clonotype has ten or more counts. The rearrangement links TRBV7-2 to TRBJ2-7; D is undetermined. The CDR3 runs 15 residues. Germline-derived CDR1 and CDR2 are SGHTA and FQGNSA. V dropped 1 base and J dropped 1 base, with 11 bases sitting between them. This CDR3 is CASSLGRSWSYEQYF. The CDR3 coding sequence is TGTGCCAGCAGCTTAGGTCGTTCGTGGTCCTACGAGCAGTACTTC.

The rearrangement joins TRBV20-1 to TRBJ1-5, with D perhaps matching TRBD1 (6 bases). Per germline, CDR1 DFQATT and CDR2 SNEGSKA (reference sequence). V shed 3 bases and J shed 0 bases, with 12 bases lying between them. The CDR3 spans 15 residues. As DNA, the CDR3 is TGCAGTGCTAGCCCTCAGGGGTATAGCAATCAGCCCCAGCATTTT. It translates to CSASPQGYSNQPQHF.

This sequence joins TRBV12-3 or TRBV12-4 and TRBJ2-7, with TRBD1 identical over 8 bases. With V trimmed by 6 bases and J by 6 bases, 7 bases remained unmatched. This CDR3 comprises 13 residues. CDR3 bases: TGTGCCAGCAGAAAGGACAGGGCCCTCGAGCAGTACTTC. Residues: CASRKDRALEQYF.

The chain couples TRBV27 to TRBJ1-4; no definite D call. V lost 11 bases to trimming and J lost 0 bases, with 13 bases between them. The germline gives CDR1 MNHEY, CDR2 SMNVEV (reference sequence). The CDR3 loop spans 14 amino acids. Written as DNA, the CDR3 is TGTGCCGGATTTACACCAGCAACTAATGAAAAACTGTTTTTT. It specifies CAGFTPATNEKLFF.

This clonotype showed up many times. The V gene is TRBV28, the J gene TRBJ2-1; tentative D call: TRBD2 (6 bases). Germline CDR1 is MDHEN and CDR2 is SYDVKM. The V end was cut by 3 bases, the J end by 7 bases, with 7 bases between. CDR3 size: 12 residues. The CDR3 nucleotides read TGTGCCAGCAGTTTTCTAGCGAATGAGCAGTTCTTC. Translated: CASSFLANEQFF.

This clonotype was seen a handful of times. This may arise from a read error, as a much more abundant clone is one base away. The CDR3 does not end in the conserved phenylalanine or tryptophan, so this is likely a read error. V is TRBV20-1 and J is TRBJ2-7; weak D call: TRBD1 (5 bases). Germline CDR1 and CDR2: DFQATT and SNEGSKA (reference sequence). Trimming removed 0 bases at V and 2 bases at J, with 17 bases between. The CDR3 runs to 16 residues. CDR3 loop: CSARDVRAAGPYEQYL. Written as DNA, the CDR3 is TGCAGTGCTAGAGATGTCAGGGCGGCAGGCCCCTACGAGCAGTACCTC.

The V and J genes are TRBV18 and TRBJ2-5, with unresolved D. Trimming stripped 4 bases from V and 1 base from J, with 10 bases between. The CDR3 totals 14 residues. Germline V gives CDR1 KGHSH, CDR2 LQKENI. The CDR3 region is CASSLGLTQETQYF. CDR3 in DNA: TGTGCCAGCTCACTCGGTTTGACCCAAGAGACCCAGTACTTC.

In its sample, this clonotype was seen once. The genes are TRBV7-2 and TRBJ1-2; the D is unclear. Trimming shortened V by 0 bases and J by 10 bases, and 9 bases separated the two germline ends. The CDR3 is made up of 12 amino acids. Germline V lookup: CDR1 SGHTA, CDR2 FQGNSA. CDR3 region: CASSLALAIYTF. The CDR3 nucleotides are TGTGCCAGCAGCTTAGCGCTGGCGATCTACACCTTC.

There are a few counts of this clonotype. CDR3 residues: CSARDLGTSGILWETQYF. In nucleotides, the CDR3 is TGCAGTGCTAGAGATCTGGGAACTAGCGGGATTTTATGGGAGACCCAGTACTTC. The gene calls are TRBV20-1 and TRBJ2-5; 10 nucleotides agree with TRBD2. The junction had 15 bases not matched to a gene; V was cut back by 0 bases and J by 5 bases. The CDR3 has 18 residues. Germline assignment: CDR1 DFQATT and CDR2 SNEGSKA (reference sequence).